The clone carrying this T cell receptor beta chain has only one observation. The data originate from a study of blood T cell repertoires in COVID-19. V was pared by 5 bases and J by 6 bases, with 15 bases between. The CDR3 runs 14 residues. Germline V gene data show CDR1 as LNHDA and CDR2 as SQIVND (reference sequence). Original analysis: The authors estimated nucleated cell counts from reference gene primer amplification. Sequenced by immunoSEQ multiplex PCR; TCRdb stores in-frame clones only, minus some. V and J calls and clone size are given by that table; D and trimming were obtained from the DNA. The sample holds approximately 140,000 clones, roughly 85% seen once.

The chain is built from TRBV19 and TRBJ2-3, with a possible D match to TRBD2 (6 bases). The receptor was derived from a man aged 55 to 70 with acute or convalescent COVID-19. Sequencing was performed on peripheral blood. CDR3: CASSVGTVRDTQYF. For the CDR3, the DNA is TGTGCCAGTAGTGTAGGGACTGTCCGGGATACGCAGTATTTT.